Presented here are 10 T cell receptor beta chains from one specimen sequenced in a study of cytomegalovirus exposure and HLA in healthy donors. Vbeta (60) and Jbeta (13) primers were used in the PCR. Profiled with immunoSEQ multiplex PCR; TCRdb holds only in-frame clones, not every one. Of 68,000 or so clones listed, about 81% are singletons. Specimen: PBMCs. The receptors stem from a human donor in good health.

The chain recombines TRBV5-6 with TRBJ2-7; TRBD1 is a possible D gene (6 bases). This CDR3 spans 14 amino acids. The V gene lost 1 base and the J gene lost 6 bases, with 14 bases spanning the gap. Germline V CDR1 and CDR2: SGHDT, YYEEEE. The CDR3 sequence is CASSLPRGSPEQYF. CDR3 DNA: TGTGCCAGCAGCTTGCCCAGGGGAAGCCCCGAGCAGTACTTC.

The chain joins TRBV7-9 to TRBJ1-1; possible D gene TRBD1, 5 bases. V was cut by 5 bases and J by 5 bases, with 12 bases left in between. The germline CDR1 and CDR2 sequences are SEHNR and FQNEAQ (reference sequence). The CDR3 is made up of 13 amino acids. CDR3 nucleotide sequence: TGTGCCAGCAGCCTACCCCCAGGGACTGAAGCTTTCTTT. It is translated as CASSLPPGTEAFF.

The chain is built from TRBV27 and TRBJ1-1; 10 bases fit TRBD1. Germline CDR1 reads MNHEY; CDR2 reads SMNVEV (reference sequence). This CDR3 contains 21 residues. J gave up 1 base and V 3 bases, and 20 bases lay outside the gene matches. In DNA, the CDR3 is TGTGCCAGCAGTTTGGGGCGGCTGCGGACAGGGGGAAGGGTGGAGAACACTGAAGCTTTCTTT. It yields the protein CASSLGRLRTGGRVENTEAFF.

The CDR3 protein is CAWSVGTYLSNQPQHF. In nucleotides, the CDR3 is TGTGCCTGGAGTGTCGGGACATACCTTAGCAATCAGCCCCAGCATTTT. This chain connects TRBV30 to TRBJ1-5; tentatively, D is TRBD1 (6 bases). The CDR3 contains 16 residues. The germline CDR1 and CDR2 sequences are GTSNPN and SVGIG (reference sequence). The V and J ends lost 0 bases and 0 bases respectively, with 12 bases between them.

CDR3 bases: TGTGCCAGCAGTGAAGCCCCGGACAGGGGCGGGCCGCAGTACTTC. Its translation is CASSEAPDRGGPQYF. The genes are TRBV2 and TRBJ2-7; 9 bases map to TRBD1. Trimming removed 0 bases from V and 9 bases from J; junction bases left unmatched: 9. Per germline, CDR1 SNHLY and CDR2 FYNNEI. This CDR3 is 15 amino acids long.

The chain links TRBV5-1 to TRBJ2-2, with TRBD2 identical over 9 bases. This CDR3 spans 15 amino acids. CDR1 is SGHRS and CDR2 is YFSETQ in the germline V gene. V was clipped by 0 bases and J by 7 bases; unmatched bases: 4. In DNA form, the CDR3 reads TGCGCCAGCAGCTTGGCCCTTAGCGGGAGCGGGGAGCTGTTTTTT. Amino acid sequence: CASSLALSGSGELFF.

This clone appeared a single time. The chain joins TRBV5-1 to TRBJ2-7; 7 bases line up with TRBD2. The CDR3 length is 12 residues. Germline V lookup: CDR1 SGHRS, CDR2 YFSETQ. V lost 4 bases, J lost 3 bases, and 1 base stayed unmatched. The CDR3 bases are TGCGCCAGCAGCCCGGGAGGCTACGAGCAGTACTTC. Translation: CASSPGGYEQYF. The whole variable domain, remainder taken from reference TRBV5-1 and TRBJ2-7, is KAGVTQTPRYLIKTRGQQVTLSCSPISGHRSVSWYQQTPGQGLQFLFEYFSETQRNKGNFPGRFSGRQFSNSRSEMNVSTLELGDSALYLCASSPGGYEQYFGPGTRLTVT.

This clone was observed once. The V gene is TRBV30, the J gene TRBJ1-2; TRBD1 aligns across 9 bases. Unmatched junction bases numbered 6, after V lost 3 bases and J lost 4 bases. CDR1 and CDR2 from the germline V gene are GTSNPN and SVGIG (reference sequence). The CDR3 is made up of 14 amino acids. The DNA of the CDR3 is TGTGCCTGGAGCATGACAGGGGGAGGCTATGGCTACACCTTC. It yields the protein CAWSMTGGGYGYTF. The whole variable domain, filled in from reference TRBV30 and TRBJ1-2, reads SQTIHQWPATLVQPVGSPLSLECTVEGTSNPNLYWYRQAAGRGLQLLFYSVGIGQISSEVPQNLSASRPQDRQFILSSKKLLLSDSGFYLCAWSMTGGGYGYTFGSGTRLTVV.

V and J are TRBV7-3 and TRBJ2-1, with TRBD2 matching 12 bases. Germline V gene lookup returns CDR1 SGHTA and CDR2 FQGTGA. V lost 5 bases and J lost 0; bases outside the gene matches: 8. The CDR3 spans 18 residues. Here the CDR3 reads CASSPGTSGPSSYNEQFF. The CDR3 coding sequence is TGTGCCAGCAGCCCCGGGACTAGCGGGCCAAGCTCCTACAATGAGCAGTTCTTC.

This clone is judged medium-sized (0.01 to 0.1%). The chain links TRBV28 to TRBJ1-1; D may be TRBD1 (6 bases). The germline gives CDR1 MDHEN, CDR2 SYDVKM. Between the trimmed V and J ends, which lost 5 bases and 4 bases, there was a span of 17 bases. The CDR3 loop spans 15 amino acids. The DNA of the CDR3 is TGTGCCAGCAGTCCCTACTTTACAGGGCGCACTGAAGCTTTCTTT. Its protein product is CASSPYFTGRTEAFF.